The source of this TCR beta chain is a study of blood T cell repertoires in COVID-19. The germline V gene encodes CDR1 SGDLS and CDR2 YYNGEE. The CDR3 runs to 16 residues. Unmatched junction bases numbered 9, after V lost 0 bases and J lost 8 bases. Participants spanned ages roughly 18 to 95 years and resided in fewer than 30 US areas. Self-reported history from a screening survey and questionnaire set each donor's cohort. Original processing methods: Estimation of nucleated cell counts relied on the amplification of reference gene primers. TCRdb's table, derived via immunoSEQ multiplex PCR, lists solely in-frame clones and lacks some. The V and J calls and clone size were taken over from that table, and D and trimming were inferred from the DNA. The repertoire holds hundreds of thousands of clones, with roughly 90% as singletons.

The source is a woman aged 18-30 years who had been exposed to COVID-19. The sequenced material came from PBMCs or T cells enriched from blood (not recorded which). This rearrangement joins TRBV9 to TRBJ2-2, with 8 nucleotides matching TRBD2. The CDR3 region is CASSVESGGVEGELFF. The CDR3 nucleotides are TGTGCCAGCAGCGTAGAGTCGGGAGGGGTCGAGGGGGAGCTGTTTTTT.